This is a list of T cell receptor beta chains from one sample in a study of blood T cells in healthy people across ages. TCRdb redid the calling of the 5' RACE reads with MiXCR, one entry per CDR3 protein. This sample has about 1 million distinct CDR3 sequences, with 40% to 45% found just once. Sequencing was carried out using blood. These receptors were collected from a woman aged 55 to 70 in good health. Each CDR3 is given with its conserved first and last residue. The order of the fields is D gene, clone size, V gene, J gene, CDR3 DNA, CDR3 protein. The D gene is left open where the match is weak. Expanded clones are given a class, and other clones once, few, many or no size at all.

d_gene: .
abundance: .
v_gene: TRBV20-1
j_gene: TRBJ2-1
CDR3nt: TGCAGTGCTAAGATGGGCTACAATGAGCAGTTCTTC
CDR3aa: CSAKMGYNEQFF

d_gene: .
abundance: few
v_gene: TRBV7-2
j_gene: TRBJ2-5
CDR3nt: TGTGCCAGCAGCACCACCGGGGCCGGGGGGACCCAGTACTTC
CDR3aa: CASSTTGAGGTQYF

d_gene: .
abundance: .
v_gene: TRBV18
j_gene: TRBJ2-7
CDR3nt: TGTGCCAGCTCACCAACTACAGGGAGCTACGAGCAGTACTTC
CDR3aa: CASSPTTGSYEQYF

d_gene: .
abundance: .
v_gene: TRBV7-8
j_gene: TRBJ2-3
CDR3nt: TGTGCCAGCAGCCTACCACCATCTATCACAGATACGCAGTATTTT
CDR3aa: CASSLPPSITDTQYF

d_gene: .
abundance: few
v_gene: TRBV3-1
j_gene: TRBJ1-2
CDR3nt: TGTGCCAGCAGCCCCGGTGAGGCGGCGGTCGGCTACACCTTC
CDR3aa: CASSPGEAAVGYTF

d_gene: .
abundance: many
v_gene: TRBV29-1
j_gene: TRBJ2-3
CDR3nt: TGCAGCGCGCCTTTCGGGGGGCCCACAGATACGCAGTATTTT
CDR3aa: CSAPFGGPTDTQYF

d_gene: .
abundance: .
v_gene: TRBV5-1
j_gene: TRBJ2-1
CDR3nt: TGCGCCAGCAGCGGGTGGAGTGGGACCTACAATGAGCAGTTCTTC
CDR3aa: CASSGWSGTYNEQFF

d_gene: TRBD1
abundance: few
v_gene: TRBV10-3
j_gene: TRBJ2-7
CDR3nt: TGTGCCATCAGAACCGGGACAGGGGTCGTCTACGAGCAGTACTTC
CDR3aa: CAIRTGTGVVYEQYF

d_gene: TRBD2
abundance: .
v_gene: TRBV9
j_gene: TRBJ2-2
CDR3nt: TGTGCCAGCAAAGCGGGAGAGGACACCGGGGAGCTGTTTTTT
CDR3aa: CASKAGEDTGELFF

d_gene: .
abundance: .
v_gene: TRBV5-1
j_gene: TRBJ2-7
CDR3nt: TGCGCCAGCAGCTTGGATGGGGCAGGGACGGGCGGCGAGCAGTACTTC
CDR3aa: CASSLDGAGTGGEQYF

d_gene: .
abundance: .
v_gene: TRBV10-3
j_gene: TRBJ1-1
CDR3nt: TGTGCCATCAGTGTTGGTGAGCCAGCCACTGAAGCTTTCTTT
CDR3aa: CAISVGEPATEAFF

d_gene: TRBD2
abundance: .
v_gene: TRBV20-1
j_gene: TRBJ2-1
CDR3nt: TGCAGTGCTAGAGTACTAGCGGCGTACAATGAGCAGTTCTTC
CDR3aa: CSARVLAAYNEQFF

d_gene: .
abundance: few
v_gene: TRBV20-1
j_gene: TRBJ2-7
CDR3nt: TGCAGTGCTAGTGGGCCGAACTACGAGCAGTACTTC
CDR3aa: CSASGPNYEQYF

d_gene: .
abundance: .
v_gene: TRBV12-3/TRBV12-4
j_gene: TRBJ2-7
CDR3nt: TGTGCCAGCAGTTTTCTTACGGGACAGCAGTACTTC
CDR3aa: CASSFLTGQQYF

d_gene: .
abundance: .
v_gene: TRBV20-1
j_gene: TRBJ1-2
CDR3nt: TGCAGTGCTAGAGTTCCAGGGCCAGCTAACTATGGCTACACCTTC
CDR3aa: CSARVPGPANYGYTF

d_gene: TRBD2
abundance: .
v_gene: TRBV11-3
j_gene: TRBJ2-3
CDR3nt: TGTGCCAGCAGCTATAGCGGGAGACCAGATACGCAGTATTTT
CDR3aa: CASSYSGRPDTQYF

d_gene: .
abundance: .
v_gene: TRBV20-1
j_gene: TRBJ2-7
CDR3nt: TGCAGTGCCGACAGGTTACCTTTCTCCTACGAGCAGTACTTC
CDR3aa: CSADRLPFSYEQYF

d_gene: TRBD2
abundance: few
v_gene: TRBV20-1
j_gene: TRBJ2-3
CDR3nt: TGCAGTGCCCTATTAGCTAGCGGGCTCCCTATCACAGATACGCAGTATTTT
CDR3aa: CSALLASGLPITDTQYF

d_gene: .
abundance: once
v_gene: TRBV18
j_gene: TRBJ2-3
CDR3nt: TGTGCCAGCTCACCGAGTCCGGGACCTCTCGCAGATACGCAGTATTTT
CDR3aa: CASSPSPGPLADTQYF

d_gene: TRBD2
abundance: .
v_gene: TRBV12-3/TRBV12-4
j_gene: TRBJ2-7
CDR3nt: TGTGCCAGCAGTTCCGGCAGAGCGGGGCCCTACGAGCAGTACTTC
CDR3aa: CASSSGRAGPYEQYF

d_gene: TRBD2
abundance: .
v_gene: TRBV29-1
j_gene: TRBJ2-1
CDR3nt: TGCAGCGTTGCTAGCGGGAGTAGGAATGAGCAGTTCTTC
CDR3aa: CSVASGSRNEQFF

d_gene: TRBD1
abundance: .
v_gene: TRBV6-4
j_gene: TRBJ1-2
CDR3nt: TGTGCCAGCAGAGGACAGGGGCCACAAGGCTACACCTTC
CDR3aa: CASRGQGPQGYTF

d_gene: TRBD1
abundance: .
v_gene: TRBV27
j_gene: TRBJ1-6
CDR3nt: TGTGCCAGCAGTCCATCGGGACAGGGCTTTTCACCCCTCCACTTT
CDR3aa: CASSPSGQGFSPLHF

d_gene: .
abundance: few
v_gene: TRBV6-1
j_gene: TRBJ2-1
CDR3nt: TGTGCCAGCAGTGAAGATCCAGGGCCCTACAATGAGCAGTTCTTC
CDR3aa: CASSEDPGPYNEQFF

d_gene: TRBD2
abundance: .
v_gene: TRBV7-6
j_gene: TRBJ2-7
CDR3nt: TGTGCCAGCAGCGCCCGTCCGAGCGGGAGCTACGAGCAGTACTTC
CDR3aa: CASSARPSGSYEQYF

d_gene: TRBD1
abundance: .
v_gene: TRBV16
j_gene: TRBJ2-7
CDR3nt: TGTGCCAGCAGCCATCTGCTCCGGGACAGCTACGAGCAGTACTTC
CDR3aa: CASSHLLRDSYEQYF

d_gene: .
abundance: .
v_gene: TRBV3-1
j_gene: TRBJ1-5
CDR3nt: TGTGCCAGCAGCCAGGCAGGTATTTGGCAGCCCCAGCATTTT
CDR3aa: CASSQAGIWQPQHF

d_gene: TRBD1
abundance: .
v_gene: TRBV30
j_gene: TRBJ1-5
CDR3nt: TGTGCCTGGAGTGTCTCAGGGGGCGGCAATCAGCCCCAGCATTTT
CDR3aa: CAWSVSGGGNQPQHF

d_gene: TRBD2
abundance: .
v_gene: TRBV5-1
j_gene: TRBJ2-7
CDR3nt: TGCGCCAGCAGCTTTGTCGCGGGAGGGCCACCCTACGAGCAGTACTTC
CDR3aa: CASSFVAGGPPYEQYF

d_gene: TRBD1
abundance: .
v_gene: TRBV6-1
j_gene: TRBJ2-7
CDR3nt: TGTGCCAGCTACGGGACAGGGAACAATGAGCAGTACTTC
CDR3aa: CASYGTGNNEQYF

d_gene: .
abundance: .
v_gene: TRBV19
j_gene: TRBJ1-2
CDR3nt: TGTGCCAGTAGTTATCAGGGGACTACTAACTATGGCTACACCTTC
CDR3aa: CASSYQGTTNYGYTF

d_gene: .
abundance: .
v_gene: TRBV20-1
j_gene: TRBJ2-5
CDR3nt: TGCAGTGCTAGAGGGCAGGGATCGACTTGGGAGACCCAGTACTTC
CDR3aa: CSARGQGSTWETQYF

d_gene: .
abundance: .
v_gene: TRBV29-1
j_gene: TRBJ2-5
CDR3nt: TGCAGCGTTTTAGTGGGAGAGACCCAGTACTTC
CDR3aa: CSVLVGETQYF

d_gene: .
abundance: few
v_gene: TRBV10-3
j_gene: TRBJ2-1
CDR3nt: TGTGCCACAACCTCGGACAATGAGCAGTTCTTC
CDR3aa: CATTSDNEQFF

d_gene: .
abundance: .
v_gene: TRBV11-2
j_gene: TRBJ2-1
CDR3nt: TGTGCCAGCAGCTTCGCGGGCGGCTACAATGAGCAGTTCTTC
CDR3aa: CASSFAGGYNEQFF

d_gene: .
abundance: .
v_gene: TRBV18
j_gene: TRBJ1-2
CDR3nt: TGTGCCAGCTCACCTGGCCCCACGGAGGTCACCTTC
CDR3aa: CASSPGPTEVTF

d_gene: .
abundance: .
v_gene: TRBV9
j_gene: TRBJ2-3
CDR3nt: TGTGCCAGCAGCCTAGCAGGGCCCAGCCGCACAGATACGCAGTATTTT
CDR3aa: CASSLAGPSRTDTQYF

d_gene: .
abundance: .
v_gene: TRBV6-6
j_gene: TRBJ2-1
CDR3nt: TGTGCCAGCACCCGGCCTAGTGAGACCCAGTTCTTC
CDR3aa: CASTRPSETQFF

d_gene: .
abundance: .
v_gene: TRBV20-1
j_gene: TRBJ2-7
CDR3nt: TGCAGGGCTAGCCCCTACGAGCAGTACTTC
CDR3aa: CRASPYEQYF

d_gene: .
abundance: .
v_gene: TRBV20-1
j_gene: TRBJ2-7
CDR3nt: TGCAGTGCATTGCGGGACGAGCGGTACTTC
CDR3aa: CSALRDERYF

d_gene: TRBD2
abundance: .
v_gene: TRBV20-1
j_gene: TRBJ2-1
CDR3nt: TGCAGTGCTAGTGAGCTAGCGGGGAGACGTTCGCAAAATGAGCAGTTCTTC
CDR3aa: CSASELAGRRSQNEQFF

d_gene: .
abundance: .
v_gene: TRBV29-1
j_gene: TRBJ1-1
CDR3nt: TGCAGCGCCCGGAGGGACGGGTTCATGAACACTGAAGCTTTCTTT
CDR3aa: CSARRDGFMNTEAFF

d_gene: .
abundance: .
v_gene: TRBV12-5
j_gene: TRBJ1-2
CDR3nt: TGTGCTAGTGGTTCCTGGCAAGGGGTGTTCTGTGGCTACACCTTC
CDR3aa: CASGSWQGVFCGYTF

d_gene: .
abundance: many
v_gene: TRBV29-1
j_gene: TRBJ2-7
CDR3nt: TGCAGCGTTGAAACCGATCGTCCGCGGCAGTACTTC
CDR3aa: CSVETDRPRQYF

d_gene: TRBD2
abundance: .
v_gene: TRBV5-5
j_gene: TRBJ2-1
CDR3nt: TGTGCCAGCAGCCGCGGACTAGACCTCTACAATGAGCAGTTCTTC
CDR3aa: CASSRGLDLYNEQFF

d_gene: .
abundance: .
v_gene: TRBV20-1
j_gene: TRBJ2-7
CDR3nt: TGCAGTGCTAGAGGGACCACAGGGTATGACTACGAGCAGTACTTC
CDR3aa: CSARGTTGYDYEQYF

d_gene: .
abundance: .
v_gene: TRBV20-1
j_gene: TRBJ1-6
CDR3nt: TGCAGTGCTAGAAAGCGGGGGTCGAGCTCCTATAATTCACCCCTCCACTTT
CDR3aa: CSARKRGSSSYNSPLHF

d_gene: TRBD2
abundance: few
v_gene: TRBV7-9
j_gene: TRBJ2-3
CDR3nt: TGTGCCAGCAGCTTTGCGAGGCGGGAGAGCGGAGATACGCAGTATTTT
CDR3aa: CASSFARRESGDTQYF

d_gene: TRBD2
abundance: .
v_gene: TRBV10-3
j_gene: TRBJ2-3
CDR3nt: TGTGCCATCAGCGCATTAGCGGGAACTATCACAGATACGCAGTATTTT
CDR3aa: CAISALAGTITDTQYF

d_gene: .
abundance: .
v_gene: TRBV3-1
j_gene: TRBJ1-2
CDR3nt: TGTGCCAGCAGCCCAAGAGGGGGAAGCTATGGCTACACCTTC
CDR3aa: CASSPRGGSYGYTF

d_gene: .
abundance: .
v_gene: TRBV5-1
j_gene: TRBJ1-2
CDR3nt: TGCGCCAGCAGCTTGGACCCGTTCAGGGTGGGGTATGGCTACACCTTC
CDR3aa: CASSLDPFRVGYGYTF

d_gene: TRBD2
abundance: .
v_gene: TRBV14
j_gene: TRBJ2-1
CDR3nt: TGTGCCAGCAGCCAAGGGCGGGAGGGCTTGTTCTTC
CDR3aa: CASSQGREGLFF

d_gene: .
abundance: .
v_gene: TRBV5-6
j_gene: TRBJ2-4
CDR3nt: TGTGCCAGCAGCGGCAGGGTTGTCAAAAACATTCAGTACTTC
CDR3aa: CASSGRVVKNIQYF

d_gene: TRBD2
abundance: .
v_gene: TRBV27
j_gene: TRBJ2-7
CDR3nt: TGTGCCAGCAAACGGACTAGAATGTACGAGCAGTACTTC
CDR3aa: CASKRTRMYEQYF

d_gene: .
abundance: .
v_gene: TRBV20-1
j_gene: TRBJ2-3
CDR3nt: TGCAGTGCTAGGGGGCGGCCTAGCACAGATACGCAGTATTTT
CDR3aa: CSARGRPSTDTQYF

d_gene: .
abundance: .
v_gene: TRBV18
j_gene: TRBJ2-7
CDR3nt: TGTGCCAGCTCACCACTGAGGCAGGGAAAGAGGAACGAGCAGTACTTC
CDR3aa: CASSPLRQGKRNEQYF

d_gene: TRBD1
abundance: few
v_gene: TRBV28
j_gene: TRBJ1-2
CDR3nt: TGTGCCAGCAACTCTTTAAGGACAGGGAACTATGGCTACACCTTC
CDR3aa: CASNSLRTGNYGYTF

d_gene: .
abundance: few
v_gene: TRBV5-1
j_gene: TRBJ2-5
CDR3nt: TGCGCCAGCAGCCCTATCCCACACCAAGAGACCCAGTACTTC
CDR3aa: CASSPIPHQETQYF

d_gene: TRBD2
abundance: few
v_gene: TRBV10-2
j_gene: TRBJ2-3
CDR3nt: TGCGCCAGCACTAGACTAGCGGGAGGCCCAGATACGCAGTATTTT
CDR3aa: CASTRLAGGPDTQYF

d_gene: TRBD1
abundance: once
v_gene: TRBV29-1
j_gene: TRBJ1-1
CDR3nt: TGCAGCGTGAACAGGGGAGTCGGTGAAGCTTTCTTT
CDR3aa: CSVNRGVGEAFF